Below, one TCR beta chain is given with its context. The repertoire was sequenced with immunoSEQ multiplex PCR; TCRdb's copy has only in-frame clones and lacks some. The profile covers around 230,000 clones, with roughly 94% appearing a single time and about 1.6% taken by the ten largest. This record belongs to a study of control samples from healthy donors and cancer patients. The CDR3 extends over 16 amino acids. The TCR sequence derives from a man between 45 and 60 years old in good health. Sequenced sample: blood. The chain links TRBV21-1 to TRBJ1-5; TRBD1 was called by the table and not checked on the DNA. TRBV21-1 is termed a pseudogene. The CDR3 nucleotides read TGTGCCAGCGTTCTCCGGGACAAGTATAGCAATCAGCCCCAGCATTTT. Its translation is CASVLRDKYSNQPQHF.